This TCR beta chain appears in the sequencing data of a study of shared T cell receptors in the human thymus. Trimming removed 2 bases at V and 4 bases at J, with 15 bases between. CDR1 SGHRS and CDR2 YFSETQ come from the germline V gene. The CDR3 runs 15 residues. The data were produced by immunoSEQ multiplex PCR, yet TCRdb's version contains in-frame clones alone and is incomplete. The sample holds hundreds of thousands of clones, approximately 85% seen once. This same sample was also part of a study on human thymus T cells. From that paper: The donor group consisted of healthy Finnish infants who were having corrective surgery for congenital heart defects. In corrective heart surgery, resections were taken, and these provided the thymus tissue. Unrelated individuals were reported by related research to share highly overlapping thymic repertoires.

The clonotype originates from a girl under three years old with a congenital heart defect. V and J are TRBV5-1 and TRBJ1-2, with a possible D match to TRBD1 (5 bases). The sequenced material came from thymocytes. The CDR3, as DNA: TGCGCCAGCAGCTTCAAGGAGGGGTTGGGCTATGGCTACACCTTC. It is translated as CASSFKEGLGYGYTF.